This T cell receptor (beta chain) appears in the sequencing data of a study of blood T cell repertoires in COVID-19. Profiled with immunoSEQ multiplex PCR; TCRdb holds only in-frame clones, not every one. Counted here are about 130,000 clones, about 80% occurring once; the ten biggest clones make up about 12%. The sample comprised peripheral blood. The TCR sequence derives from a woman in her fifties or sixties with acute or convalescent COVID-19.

CDR3 residues: CASSLEGVLMAQYF. The CDR3 region has the DNA TGTGCCAGCAGCTTAGAGGGGGTTCTGATGGCCCAGTACTTC. The chain recombines TRBV5-4 with TRBJ2-5, with D perhaps TRBD1 (6 bases). Trimming took 2 bases from V and 9 from J, leaving 17 bases between them. This CDR3 contains 14 residues. The germline gives CDR1 SGHNT, CDR2 YYREEE (reference sequence).